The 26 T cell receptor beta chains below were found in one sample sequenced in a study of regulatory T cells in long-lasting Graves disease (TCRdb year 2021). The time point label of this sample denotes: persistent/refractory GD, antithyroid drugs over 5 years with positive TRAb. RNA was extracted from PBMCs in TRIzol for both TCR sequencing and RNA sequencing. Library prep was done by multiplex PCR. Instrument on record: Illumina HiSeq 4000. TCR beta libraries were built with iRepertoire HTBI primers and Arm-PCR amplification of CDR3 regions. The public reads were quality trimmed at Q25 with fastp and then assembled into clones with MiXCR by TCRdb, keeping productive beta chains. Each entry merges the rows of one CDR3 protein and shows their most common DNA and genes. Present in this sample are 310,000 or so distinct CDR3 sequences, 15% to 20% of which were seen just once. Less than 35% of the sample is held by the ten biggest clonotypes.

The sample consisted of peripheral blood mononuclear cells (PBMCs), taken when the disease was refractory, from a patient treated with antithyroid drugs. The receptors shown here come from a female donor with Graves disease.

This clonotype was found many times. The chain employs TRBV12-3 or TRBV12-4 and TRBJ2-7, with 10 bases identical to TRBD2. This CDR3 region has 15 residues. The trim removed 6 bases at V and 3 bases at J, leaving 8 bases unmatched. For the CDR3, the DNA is TGTGCCAGCAGAACTCGGACTAGCGGAAACTACGAGCAGTACTTC. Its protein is CASRTRTSGNYEQYF.

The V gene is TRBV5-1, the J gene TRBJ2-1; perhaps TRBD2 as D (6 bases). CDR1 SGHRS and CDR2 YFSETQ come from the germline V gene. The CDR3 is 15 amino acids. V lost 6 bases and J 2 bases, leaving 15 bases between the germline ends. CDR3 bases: TGCGCCAGCACCCACGGGCGGGATCCCTACAATGAGCAGTTCTTC. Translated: CASTHGRDPYNEQFF.

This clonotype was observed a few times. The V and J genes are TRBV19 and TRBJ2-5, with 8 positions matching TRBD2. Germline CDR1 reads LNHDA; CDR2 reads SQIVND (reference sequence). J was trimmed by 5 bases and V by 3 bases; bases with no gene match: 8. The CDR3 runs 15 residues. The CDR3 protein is CASSMESGSYETQYF. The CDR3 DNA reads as TGTGCCAGTAGTATGGAGAGCGGGAGTTACGAGACCCAGTACTTC. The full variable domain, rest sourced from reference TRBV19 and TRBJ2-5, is DGGITQSPKYLFRKEGQNVTLSCEQNLNHDAMYWYRQDPGQGLRLIYYSQIVNDFQKGDIAEGYSVSREKKESFPLTVTSAQKNPTAFYLCASSMESGSYETQYFGPGTRLLVL.

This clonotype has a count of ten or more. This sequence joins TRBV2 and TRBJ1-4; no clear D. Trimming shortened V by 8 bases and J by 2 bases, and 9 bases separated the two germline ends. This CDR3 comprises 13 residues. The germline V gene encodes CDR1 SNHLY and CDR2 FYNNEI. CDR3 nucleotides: TGTGCCAGCGGGCGGTCTACTAATGAAAAACTGTTTTTT. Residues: CASGRSTNEKLFF.

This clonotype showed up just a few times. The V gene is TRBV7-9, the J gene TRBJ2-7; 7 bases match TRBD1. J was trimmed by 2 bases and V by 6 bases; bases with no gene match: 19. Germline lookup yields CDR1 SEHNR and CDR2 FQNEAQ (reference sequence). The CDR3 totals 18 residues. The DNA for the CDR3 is TGTGCCAGCAGTCCACACCCGAGAACCGGGACAGCGGCCTACGAGCAGTACTTC. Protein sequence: CASSPHPRTGTAAYEQYF.

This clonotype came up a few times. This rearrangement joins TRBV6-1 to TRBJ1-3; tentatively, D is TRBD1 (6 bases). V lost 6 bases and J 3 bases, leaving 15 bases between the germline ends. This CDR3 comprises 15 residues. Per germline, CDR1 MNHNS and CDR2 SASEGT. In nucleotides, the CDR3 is TGTGCCAGCAGGTATATGACAGGCTTTGGAAACACCATATATTTT. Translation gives CASRYMTGFGNTIYF.

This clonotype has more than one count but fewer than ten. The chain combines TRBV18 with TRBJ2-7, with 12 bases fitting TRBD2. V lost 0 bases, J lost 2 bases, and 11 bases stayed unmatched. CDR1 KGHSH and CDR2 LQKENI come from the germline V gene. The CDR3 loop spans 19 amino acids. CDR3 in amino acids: CASSPPNRRLAGATYEQYF. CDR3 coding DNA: TGTGCCAGCTCACCACCGAATCGGAGACTAGCGGGAGCCACCTACGAGCAGTACTTC. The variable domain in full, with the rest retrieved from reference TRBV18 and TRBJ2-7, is NAGVMQNPRHLVRRRGQEARLRCSPMKGHSHVYWYRQLPEEGLKFMVYLQKENIIDESGMPKERFSAEFPKEGPSILRIQQVVRGDSAAYFCASSPPNRRLAGATYEQYFGPGTRLTVT.

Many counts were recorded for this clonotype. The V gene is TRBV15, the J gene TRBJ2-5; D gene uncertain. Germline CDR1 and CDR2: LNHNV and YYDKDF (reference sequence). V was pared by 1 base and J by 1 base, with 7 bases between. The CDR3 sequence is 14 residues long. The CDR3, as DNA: TGTGCCACCAGCAGAGTGGAGATCCAAGAGACCCAGTACTTC. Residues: CATSRVEIQETQYF.

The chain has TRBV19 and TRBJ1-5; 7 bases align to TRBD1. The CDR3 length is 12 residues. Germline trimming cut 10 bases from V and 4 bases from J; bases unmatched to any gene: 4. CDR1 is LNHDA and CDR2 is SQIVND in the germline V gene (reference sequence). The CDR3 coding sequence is TGTGCCACGGGACAGCGGAATCAGCCCCAGCATTTT. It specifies CATGQRNQPQHF.

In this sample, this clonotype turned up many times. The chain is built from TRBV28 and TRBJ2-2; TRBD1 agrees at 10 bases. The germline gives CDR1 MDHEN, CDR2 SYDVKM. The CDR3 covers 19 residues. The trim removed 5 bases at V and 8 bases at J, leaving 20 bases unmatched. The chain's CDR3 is CASSHGTGVFRTFDGELFF. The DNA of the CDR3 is TGTGCCAGCAGTCACGGGACAGGGGTATTTCGGACGTTCGATGGGGAGCTGTTTTTT. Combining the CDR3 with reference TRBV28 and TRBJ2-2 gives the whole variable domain DVKVTQSSRYLVKRTGEKVFLECVQDMDHENMFWYRQDPGLGLRLIYFSYDVKMKEKGDIPEGYSVSREKKERFSLILESASTNQTSMYLCASSHGTGVFRTFDGELFFGEGSRLTVL.

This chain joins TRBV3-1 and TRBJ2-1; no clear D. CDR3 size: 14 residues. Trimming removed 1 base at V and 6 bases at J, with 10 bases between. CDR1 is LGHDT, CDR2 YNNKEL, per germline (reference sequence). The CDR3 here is CASSQGRTANEQFF. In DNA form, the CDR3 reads TGTGCCAGCAGCCAAGGCAGGACCGCCAATGAGCAGTTCTTC.

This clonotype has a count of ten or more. For the CDR3, the DNA is TGTGCCTGGAGTCGGGCCATCCGGGGTGGCTACACCTTC. This gives the protein CAWSRAIRGGYTF. This chain connects TRBV30 to TRBJ1-2; no clear D. CDR1 GTSNPN and CDR2 SVGIG come from the germline V gene (reference sequence). Between the trimmed V and J ends, which lost 2 bases and 7 bases, there was a span of 14 bases. The CDR3 runs 13 residues.

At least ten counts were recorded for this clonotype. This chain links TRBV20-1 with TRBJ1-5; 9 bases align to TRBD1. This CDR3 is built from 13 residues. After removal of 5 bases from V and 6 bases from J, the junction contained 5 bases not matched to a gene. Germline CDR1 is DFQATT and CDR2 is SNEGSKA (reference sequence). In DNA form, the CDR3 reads TGCAGTGCTGGGGGACAGGGTGTTCAGCCCCAGCATTTT. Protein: CSAGGQGVQPQHF.

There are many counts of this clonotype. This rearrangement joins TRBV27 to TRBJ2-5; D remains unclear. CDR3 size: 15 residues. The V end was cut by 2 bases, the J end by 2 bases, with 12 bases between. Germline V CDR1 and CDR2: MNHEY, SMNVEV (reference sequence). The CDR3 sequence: CASSLSRKRQETQYF. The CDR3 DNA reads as TGTGCCAGCAGTTTAAGCAGAAAGAGGCAAGAGACCCAGTACTTC.

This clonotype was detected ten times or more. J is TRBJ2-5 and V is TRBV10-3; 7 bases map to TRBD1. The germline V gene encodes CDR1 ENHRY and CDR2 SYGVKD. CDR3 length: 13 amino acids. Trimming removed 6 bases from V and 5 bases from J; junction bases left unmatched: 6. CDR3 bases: TGTGCCATCAGCCGCAGGGGGACGGAGACCCAGTACTTC. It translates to CAISRRGTETQYF.

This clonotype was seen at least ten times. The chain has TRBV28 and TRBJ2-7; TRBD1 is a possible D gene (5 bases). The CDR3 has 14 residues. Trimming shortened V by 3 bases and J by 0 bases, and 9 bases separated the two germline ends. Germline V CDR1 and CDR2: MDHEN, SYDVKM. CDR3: CASSFRQSSYEQYF. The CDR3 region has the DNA TGTGCCAGCAGTTTTCGACAGAGCTCCTACGAGCAGTACTTC.

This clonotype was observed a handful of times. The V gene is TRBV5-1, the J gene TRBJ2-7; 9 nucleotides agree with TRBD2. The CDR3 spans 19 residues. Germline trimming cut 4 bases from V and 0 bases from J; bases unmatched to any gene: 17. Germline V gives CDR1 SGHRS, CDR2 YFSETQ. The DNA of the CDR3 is TGCGCCAGCAGCGGGACCAGTGGTAGGAGCGGGGGGACCTCCTACGAGCAGTACTTC. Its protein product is CASSGTSGRSGGTSYEQYF.

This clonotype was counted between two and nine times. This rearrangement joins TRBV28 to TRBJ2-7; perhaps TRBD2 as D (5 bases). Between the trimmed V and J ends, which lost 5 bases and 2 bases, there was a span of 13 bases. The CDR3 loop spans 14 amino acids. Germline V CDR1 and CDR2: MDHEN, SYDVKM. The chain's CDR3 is CASSPQAETYEQYF. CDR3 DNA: TGTGCCAGCAGTCCCCAAGCGGAGACCTACGAGCAGTACTTC.

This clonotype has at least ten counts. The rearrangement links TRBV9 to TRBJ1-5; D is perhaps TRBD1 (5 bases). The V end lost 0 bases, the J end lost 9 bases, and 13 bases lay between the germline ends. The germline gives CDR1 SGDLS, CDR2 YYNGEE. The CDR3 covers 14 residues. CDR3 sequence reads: CASSVGGPGRPQHF. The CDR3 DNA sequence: TGTGCCAGCAGCGTAGGGGGACCCGGGAGGCCCCAGCATTTT.

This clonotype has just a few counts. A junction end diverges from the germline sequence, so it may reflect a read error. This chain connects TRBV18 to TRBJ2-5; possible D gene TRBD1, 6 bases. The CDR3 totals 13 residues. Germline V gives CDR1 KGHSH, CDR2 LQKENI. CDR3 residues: CASSLDSQGTQYF. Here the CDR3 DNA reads TGTGCCAGCTCGCTGGACAGCCAAGGGACCCAGTACTTC.

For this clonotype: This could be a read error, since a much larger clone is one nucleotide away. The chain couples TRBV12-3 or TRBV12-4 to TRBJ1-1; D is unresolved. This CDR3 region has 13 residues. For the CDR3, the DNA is TGTGCCAGCAGTTTTAAGTCAACCGCTGAAGCTCTCTTT. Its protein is CASSFKSTAEALF.

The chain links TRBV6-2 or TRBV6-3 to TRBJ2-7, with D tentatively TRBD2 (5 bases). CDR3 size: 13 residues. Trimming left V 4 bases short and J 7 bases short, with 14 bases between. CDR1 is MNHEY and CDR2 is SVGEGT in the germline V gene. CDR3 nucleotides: TGTGCCAGCAGTTGGTCAGGACCGGGAGAGCAGTACTTC. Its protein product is CASSWSGPGEQYF.

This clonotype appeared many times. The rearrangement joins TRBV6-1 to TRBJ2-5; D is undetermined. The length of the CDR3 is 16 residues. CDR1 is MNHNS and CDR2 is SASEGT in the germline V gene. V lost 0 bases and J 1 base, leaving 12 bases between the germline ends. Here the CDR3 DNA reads TGTGCCAGCAGTGAAGCTCCCTCTGGCAGCCAAGAGACCCAGTACTTC. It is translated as CASSEAPSGSQETQYF.

CDR3 nucleotides: TGTGCCCGCCGGACAGGGGCCATCTCTGGGGCCAACGTCCTGACTTTC. Encoded protein: CARRTGAISGANVLTF. The rearrangement joins TRBV6-1 to TRBJ2-6; 9 bases are a match to TRBD1. Germline values: CDR1 MNHNS, CDR2 SASEGT. The CDR3 spans 16 residues. V gave up 11 bases and J gave up 0 bases; unmatched junction bases: 8.

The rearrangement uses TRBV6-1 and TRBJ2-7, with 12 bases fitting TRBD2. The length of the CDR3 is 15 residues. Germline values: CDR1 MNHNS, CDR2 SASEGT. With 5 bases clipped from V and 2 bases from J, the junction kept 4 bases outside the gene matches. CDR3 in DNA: TGTGCCAGCAGTCGCCGACTAGCGGGAGCCTACGAGCAGTACTTC. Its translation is CASSRRLAGAYEQYF.

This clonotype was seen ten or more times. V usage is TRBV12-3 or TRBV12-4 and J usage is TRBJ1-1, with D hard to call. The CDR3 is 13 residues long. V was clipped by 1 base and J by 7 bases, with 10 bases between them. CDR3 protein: CASSLGGWGEAFF. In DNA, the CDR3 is TGTGCCAGCAGTTTAGGCGGCTGGGGTGAAGCTTTCTTT.